These 20 T cell receptor beta chains share one sample of origin, sequenced in a study of a mutant IDH1 vaccine in newly diagnosed glioma. The method was immunoSEQ multiplex PCR; TCRdb's version includes in-frame clones alone and lacks a portion of them. Of more than 45,000 clones detected, around nine tenths appear once; the ten largest clones hold 5.7%. The time point here: week 35, safety follow-up. All doses held 300 ug of mutant IDH1 20-mer peptide, with topical imiquimod. No antigen has been identified for these receptors. The sample in question was PBMCs, obtained from a glioma patient whose treatment included an IDH1 peptide vaccine. The receptor set was obtained from a woman aged 40 to 49 with glioma.

The rearrangement joins TRBV7-9 to TRBJ1-2; no definite D call. Germline loops: CDR1 SEHNR, CDR2 FQNEAQ (reference sequence). Trimming cost V 3 bases and J 8 bases, with 19 bases left between them. This CDR3 region has 15 residues. This CDR3 is CASSFPDGGFGGYTF. In DNA form, the CDR3 reads TGTGCCAGCAGCTTTCCAGACGGAGGGTTCGGAGGCTACACCTTC.

This chain uses TRBV30 with TRBJ2-1; 12 bases match TRBD2. V lost 1 base and J lost 0; bases outside the gene matches: 7. Germline loops: CDR1 GTSNPN, CDR2 SVGIG (reference sequence). CDR3 length equals 18 residues. In nucleotides, the CDR3 is TGTGCCTGGAGTGGACTAGCGGGAGATCAGCCCTCCTACAATGAGCAGTTCTTC. Translating it yields CAWSGLAGDQPSYNEQFF.

The chain employs TRBV27 and TRBJ2-2, with 7 bases lining up with TRBD1. Per the germline V gene, CDR1 is MNHEY and CDR2 is SMNVEV (reference sequence). This CDR3 region has 13 residues. Trimming at V came to 4 bases and at J to 7 bases, leaving 3 bases not matched to a gene. The CDR3 coding sequence is TGTGCCAGCAGTTCCCAGGGGGTCGGGGAGCTGTTTTTT. It translates to CASSSQGVGELFF.

This clone has just one count. This chain connects TRBV30 to TRBJ2-1; D may be TRBD2 (6 bases). This CDR3 is built from 17 residues. The ends were cut back, 2 bases at V and 7 bases at J, with 24 bases in the middle. Germline-derived CDR1 and CDR2 are GTSNPN and SVGIG (reference sequence). CDR3 DNA: TGTGCCTGGAGTATCCTTCGTTGGGGCGGGATTATGAATGAGCAGTTCTTC. It is translated as CAWSILRWGGIMNEQFF.

The chain links TRBV28 to TRBJ1-1; unclear D gene. Germline values: CDR1 MDHEN, CDR2 SYDVKM. The CDR3 is 12 amino acids. V dropped 3 bases and J dropped 4 bases, with 6 bases sitting between them. CDR3: CASSFLGTEAFF. CDR3 in DNA: TGTGCCAGCAGTTTTTTGGGCACTGAAGCTTTCTTT.

The chain combines TRBV2 with TRBJ1-4; maybe TRBD1 (6 bases). The CDR3 extends over 13 amino acids. CDR1 and CDR2 from the germline V gene are SNHLY and FYNNEI. With 6 bases removed from V and 11 bases from J, the gap between germline ends came to 16 bases. This CDR3 reads CASSLQGGGKLFF. The DNA for the CDR3 is TGTGCCAGCAGCCTCCAGGGAGGGGGGAAACTGTTTTTT.

The chain is built from TRBV13 and TRBJ1-3, with 8 bases matching TRBD1. The V gene end was trimmed by 0 bases and the J gene end by 0 bases; junction bases not matched to a gene: 1. This CDR3 is built from 16 residues. Looked up from germline, CDR1 is PRHDT and CDR2 is FYEKMQ (reference sequence). DNA for the CDR3: TGTGCCAGCAGCTTAGGGGGACAGGTCTCTGGAAACACCATATATTTT. This sequence encodes CASSLGGQVSGNTIYF.

This chain uses TRBV4-1 with TRBJ2-5, with TRBD2 matching 8 bases. With V trimmed by 2 bases and J by 5 bases, 7 bases remained unmatched. Germline values: CDR1 MGHRA, CDR2 YSYEKL. CDR3 length equals 15 residues. DNA of the CDR3: TGCGCCAGCAGCCAACAGGGCGGGGGGTACGAGACCCAGTACTTC. As protein: CASSQQGGGYETQYF.

The rearrangement uses TRBV18 and TRBJ1-1; possible D gene TRBD1, 5 bases. Germline CDR1 is KGHSH and CDR2 is LQKENI. The CDR3 is 15 residues long. The V and J ends lost 1 base and 0 bases respectively, with 9 bases between them. CDR3 nucleotide sequence: TGTGCCAGCTCACCACGGGGGAATCTGAACACTGAAGCTTTCTTT. The encoded protein is CASSPRGNLNTEAFF. Full variable domain (missing parts from reference TRBV18 and TRBJ1-1): NAGVMQNPRHLVRRRGQEARLRCSPMKGHSHVYWYRQLPEEGLKFMVYLQKENIIDESGMPKERFSAEFPKEGPSILRIQQVVRGDSAAYFCASSPRGNLNTEAFFGQGTRLTVV.

The chain combines TRBV5-5 with TRBJ1-1; D unclear. Trimming took 2 bases from V and 8 from J, leaving 13 bases between them. Germline assignment: CDR1 SGHKS and CDR2 YYEKEE (reference sequence). CDR3 size: 13 residues. CDR3 sequence (DNA): TGTGCCAGCAGCTTCTTTATCGAGACAGAAGCTTTCTTT. Its translation is CASSFFIETEAFF.

The chain joins TRBV5-1 to TRBJ1-1, with D perhaps matching TRBD1 (5 bases). There are 14 residues in the CDR3. The V gene lost 0 bases and the J gene lost 10 bases, with 16 bases spanning the gap. Germline CDR1 is SGHRS and CDR2 is YFSETQ. Here the CDR3 reads CASSLESRAGTAFF. CDR3 DNA sequence: TGCGCCAGCAGCTTGGAGAGTAGGGCGGGGACAGCTTTCTTT.

For the CDR3, the DNA is TGTGCCAGCAGCTTGGGGGTGCGACAGGGGGGCAATTCACCCCTCCACTTT. It codes for CASSLGVRQGGNSPLHF. The chain uses TRBV5-5 and TRBJ1-6; 9 bases align to TRBD1. CDR3 size: 17 residues. The V and J ends lost 0 bases and 7 bases, in that order; junction bases with no gene match: 8. Per the germline V gene, CDR1 is SGHKS and CDR2 is YYEKEE (reference sequence).

J is TRBJ2-7 and V is TRBV6-1; maybe TRBD1 (6 bases). This CDR3 has 15 residues. Germline V lookup: CDR1 MNHNS, CDR2 SASEGT. Trimming removed 5 bases at V and 0 bases at J, with 14 bases between. CDR3 coding DNA: TGTGCCAGCAGTCAGGGACACCTGAGCTCCTACGAGCAGTACTTC. Amino acid sequence: CASSQGHLSSYEQYF.

The rearrangement joins TRBV5-1 to TRBJ2-1, with TRBD2 matching 13 bases. The CDR3 totals 15 residues. Germline V gene data show CDR1 as SGHRS and CDR2 as YFSETQ. After removal of 3 bases from V and 6 bases from J, the junction contained 3 bases not matched to a gene. For the CDR3, the DNA is TGCGCCAGCAGCTCGACTAGCGGGGGGACCAATGAGCAGTTCTTC. As protein: CASSSTSGGTNEQFF.

The chain has TRBV4-2 and TRBJ2-3, with TRBD2 identical over 9 bases. CDR3 size: 17 residues. V lost 0 bases and J lost 2; bases outside the gene matches: 6. Germline lookup yields CDR1 LGHNA and CDR2 YNFKEQ. The CDR3 DNA is TGTGCCAGCAGCCAAGAACAAGCGGGAGGATACACAGATACGCAGTATTTT. It codes for CASSQEQAGGYTDTQYF.

This clone was observed a few times. The chain carries TRBV30 and TRBJ1-2; D is undetermined. CDR1 and CDR2 from the germline V gene are GTSNPN and SVGIG (reference sequence). Trimming took off 0 bases at V and 4 bases at J, with 12 bases between the two ends. The CDR3 consists of 14 residues. CDR3 residues: CAWSVQRILYGYTF. The CDR3 DNA reads as TGTGCCTGGAGTGTACAGCGGATTCTCTATGGCTACACCTTC.

This chain links TRBV10-2 with TRBJ1-5; D perhaps matches TRBD1 (5 bases). Trimming removed 1 base at V and 4 bases at J, with 8 bases between. CDR1 and CDR2 (germline): WSHSY, SAAADI. CDR3 length equals 14 residues. The CDR3 reads CASSEFGGNQPQHF. In DNA form, the CDR3 reads TGCGCCAGCAGTGAGTTTGGGGGGAATCAGCCCCAGCATTTT.

V and J are TRBV29-1 and TRBJ2-1, with no clear D. V was clipped by 4 bases and J by 8 bases, with 15 bases between them. Germline CDR1 and CDR2: SQVTM and ANQGSEA. The CDR3 is 13 residues long. The CDR3 loop reads CSVGRSLFDEQFF. The CDR3 DNA is TGCAGCGTTGGCCGCAGCCTGTTCGATGAGCAGTTCTTC.

The chain employs TRBV6-5 and TRBJ1-2, with TRBD1 identical over 7 bases. The germline gives CDR1 MNHEY, CDR2 SVGAGI. V lost 4 bases, J lost 4 bases, and 9 bases stayed unmatched. The CDR3 runs 15 residues. CDR3 DNA: TGTGCCAGCAGTTCTCCCGGGACAGCTAGCTATGGCTACACCTTC. It encodes CASSSPGTASYGYTF.

This sequence joins TRBV27 and TRBJ1-5; possibly TRBD1 for D (6 bases). CDR1 is MNHEY, CDR2 SMNVEV, per germline (reference sequence). CDR3 length equals 15 residues. The ends were cut back, 9 bases at V and 5 bases at J, with 20 bases in the middle. CDR3 bases: TGTGCCAGTACTCCCTCGGGGGGGGGCTATCAGCCCCAGCATTTT. Residues: CASTPSGGGYQPQHF.